Listed here are 8 T cell receptor beta chains from one sample, sequenced in a study of blood T cell repertoires in COVID-19. The repertoire was sequenced with immunoSEQ multiplex PCR; TCRdb's copy has only in-frame clones and lacks some. The sample shows some 270,000 clones, roughly 80% of them seen only once. Sequencing was carried out using PBMCs or T cells enriched from blood (not recorded which). These receptors came from a man aged 45 to 65 who had recovered from COVID-19.

This chain links TRBV20-1 with TRBJ1-1; D is undetermined. Germline CDR1 reads DFQATT; CDR2 reads SNEGSKA (reference sequence). Trimming took 3 bases from V and 9 from J, leaving 20 bases between them. The CDR3 sequence is 14 residues long. CDR3 sequence: CSASTSSGSGKAFF. As DNA, the CDR3 is TGCAGTGCTAGTACGTCGTCCGGTTCGGGTAAAGCTTTCTTT.

The rearrangement links TRBV3-1 (or the pseudogene TRBV3-2) to TRBJ1-5; 8 positions match TRBD1. CDR1 and CDR2 from the germline V gene are LGHDT and YNNKEL (reference sequence). V lost 1 base, J lost 5 bases, and 16 bases stayed unmatched. There are 19 residues in the CDR3. CDR3 nucleotides: TGTGCCAGCAGCCAAGGGGGGGGCCTAATGGACAGGGCCCATCAGCCCCAGCATTTT. Protein sequence: CASSQGGGLMDRAHQPQHF.

In DNA form, the CDR3 reads TGTGCCAGCAGCATTCCGGGACAGGGATATTCCTACAATGAGCAGTTCTTC. Its translation: CASSIPGQGYSYNEQFF. The chain uses TRBV7-6 and TRBJ2-1; 9 nucleotides match TRBD1. J gave up 1 base and V 5 bases, and 9 bases lay outside the gene matches. This CDR3 has 17 amino acids. Germline CDR1 SGHVS, CDR2 FNYEAQ.

In regard to this clone: This CDR3 is also generated by other DNA sequences in the sample. The CDR3 protein is CASSLSYNEQFF. The CDR3 coding sequence is TGTGCCAGCAGCCTTAGCTACAATGAGCAGTTCTTC. The chain joins TRBV5-4 to TRBJ2-1; D remains ambiguous. The V end was cut by 4 bases, the J end by 3 bases, with 5 bases between. CDR3 length: 12 residues. CDR1 SGHNT and CDR2 YYREEE come from the germline V gene (reference sequence).

This clone was picked up one time. The rearrangement links TRBV27 to TRBJ2-3; TRBD2 matches 8 bases. Germline CDR1 and CDR2: MNHEY and SMNVEV (reference sequence). The CDR3 spans 18 residues. The ends lost 2 bases at V and 4 bases at J; junction bases unmatched: 14. CDR3 amino acids: CASSLTPGLAPIADTQYF. CDR3 nucleotides: TGTGCCAGCAGTTTAACCCCAGGACTAGCCCCGATTGCAGATACGCAGTATTTT.

This clone came up once. The gene calls are TRBV5-6 and TRBJ1-6; TRBD1 is a possible D gene (6 bases). The CDR3 spans 15 residues. Trimming shortened V by 3 bases and J by 0 bases, and 7 bases separated the two germline ends. Germline lookup yields CDR1 SGHDT and CDR2 YYEEEE. The DNA of the CDR3 is TGTGCCAGCAGCTGGGGGCGCTCCTATAATTCACCCCTCCACTTT. Translating it yields CASSWGRSYNSPLHF.

The J gene is TRBJ1-1, the V gene TRBV5-4; D unclear. V dropped 3 bases and J dropped 6 bases, with 12 bases sitting between them. This CDR3 spans 13 amino acids. Germline V gene sequence: CDR1 SGHNT, CDR2 YYREEE (reference sequence). CDR3 DNA sequence: TGTGCCAGCAGCTACCGGGGTTCTTCTGAAGCTTTCTTT. This encodes CASSYRGSSEAFF. Full variable domain (missing parts from reference TRBV5-4 and TRBJ1-1): ETGVTQSPTHLIKTRGQQVTLRCSSQSGHNTVSWYQQALGQGPQFIFQYYREEENGRGNFPPRFSGLQFPNYSSELNVNALELDDSALYLCASSYRGSSEAFFGQGTRLTVV.

V gene TRBV29-1 combines with J gene TRBJ2-7, with no clear D. Germline V gives CDR1 SQVTM, CDR2 ANQGSEA. Trimming removed 5 bases from V and 2 bases from J, with 13 bases in between. The CDR3 spans 13 residues. The CDR3 coding sequence is TGCAGCGTTTTGGTGGCAGGTACCTACGAGCAGTACTTC. The encoded protein is CSVLVAGTYEQYF.